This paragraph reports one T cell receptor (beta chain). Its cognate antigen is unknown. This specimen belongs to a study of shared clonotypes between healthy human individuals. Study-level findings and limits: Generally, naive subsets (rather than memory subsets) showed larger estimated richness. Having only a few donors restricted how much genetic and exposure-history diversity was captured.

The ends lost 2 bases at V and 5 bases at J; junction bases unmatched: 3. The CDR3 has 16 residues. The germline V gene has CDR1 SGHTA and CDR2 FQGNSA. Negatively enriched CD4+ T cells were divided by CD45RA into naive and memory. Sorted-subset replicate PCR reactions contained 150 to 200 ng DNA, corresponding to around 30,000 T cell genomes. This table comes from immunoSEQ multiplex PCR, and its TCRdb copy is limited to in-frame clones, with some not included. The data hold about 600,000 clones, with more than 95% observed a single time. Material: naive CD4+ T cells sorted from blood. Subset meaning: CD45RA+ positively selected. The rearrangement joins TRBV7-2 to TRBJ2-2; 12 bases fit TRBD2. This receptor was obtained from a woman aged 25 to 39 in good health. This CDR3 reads CASSLTGTSGTGELFF. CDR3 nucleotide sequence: TGTGCCAGCAGCTTAACCGGGACTAGCGGGACCGGGGAGCTGTTTTTT.